This T cell receptor (beta chain) was retrieved from a study of blood T cells in healthy people across ages. Overall study: There was about one barcoded beta molecule captured by template switching per two T cells.

Trimming took 6 bases from V and 4 from J; bases not matched to a gene: 15. The CDR3 totals 17 residues. Germline V CDR1 and CDR2: LGHNT, FRNRAP. Sample-barcoded 5' priming and a J-beta primer mix drove a second PCR of about 6 to 11 cycles. TCRdb processed the 5' RACE reads anew with MiXCR; each CDR3 protein has one entry. The sample records 650,000 to 950,000 distinct CDR3 sequences, approximately 48% being singletons. This clonotype was observed a handful of times. This rearrangement joins TRBV12-5 to TRBJ2-3; TRBD1 agrees at 8 bases. The sample was blood. The sequence was collected from a man in his sixties in good health. CDR3 nucleotide sequence: TGTGCTAGTGGACCTGGGACAGGAGGGTCCGCCGCAGATACGCAGTATTTT. It translates to CASGPGTGGSAADTQYF.